The clone carrying this TCR beta chain has only a few counts. Library construction for TCR beta used iRepertoire HTBI primers and Arm-PCR of CDR3 regions. In the authors' methods: Segment identification across samples yielded about 60 TRBV and fewer than 15 TRBJ segments. TCRdb itself ran the multiplex PCR reads through MiXCR, one entry per CDR3 protein. The V and J calls come from TCRdb's annotation, not from the publication. The table includes 410,000 or so distinct CDR3 sequences, under 15% detected once. Documented time point: newly diagnosed GD, antithyroid drugs for less than 3 months. Extracted PBMC RNA gave rise to the TCR library. The CDR3 loop spans 15 amino acids. Germline V gives CDR1 SGHRS, CDR2 YFSETQ. V was pared by 4 bases and J by 5 bases, with 11 bases of the junction left unmatched. This entry is derived from a study of regulatory T cells in long-lasting Graves disease. Background on the study: Recently diagnosed Graves' patients had received antithyroid drugs for under 3 months.

The sample also formed part of further work on T cells in Graves' hyperthyroidism and ophthalmopathy. This second study says: Patients aged 18 to 65 had newly diagnosed hyperthyroidism of under 2 months' duration. Within blood appeared most thyroid clonotypes that had expanded above 0.001.

The TCR was taken from a woman in her 30s with Graves disease. This sample comprised peripheral blood mononuclear cells (PBMCs), obtained at new diagnosis, from a patient treated with antithyroid drugs. V and J are TRBV5-1 and TRBJ1-2; 7 bases fit TRBD1. The CDR3, as DNA: TGCGCCAGCAGCCAGGACAGGCCCTCAGGGTATGGCTACACCTTC. The encoded protein is CASSQDRPSGYGYTF.